This TCR beta chain emerged from a study of T cell clonality in common variable immunodeficiency (dated by TCRdb to about 2015). Summary of the overall study and its limitations: TCRbeta clonality was higher in CVID subjects than in healthy controls (t-test p = 0.018), and the increase was most characteristic of about a third of subjects. Healthy controls shared more TCRbeta clones with each other than CVID subjects shared among themselves (p < 0.0001). It was noted by the authors that sequencing of the repertoires of T cell subpopulations would be needed to clarify the cause of the increased clonality in CVID. Reportedly, TCRbeta sequences from CVID had fewer deletions and N-nucleotide insertions, and highly modified clones with 13 or more V deletions were absent from CVID. Even though DNA input was equal, the average per sample came to 65,000 to 85,000 unique sequences for controls compared with about 31,547 for CVID samples. Correlations between repertoire features and clinical complications were limited by patient heterogeneity within the CVID cohort.

For sequencing input, CVID and control samples contributed equivalent amounts of genomic DNA. For every sample, a 60 bp segment covering the rearranged TCRbeta CDR3 region was amplified and then sequenced. The immunoSEQ assay, a bias-corrected multiplex PCR with high-throughput sequencing, was employed for TCRbeta amplification. Per the source publication's procedure: Every unique nucleotide sequence was considered a clone and was annotated with V, D and J genes, copy number and frequency. Sequences were labeled productive if in frame, and non-productive if out of frame or containing stop codons. Clonality was calculated from Shannon's entropy as previously described. Mean CDR3 Kyte-Doolittle hydropathy was derived from the predicted amino acid sequences of productive clones. Hierarchical clustering of scaled V gene usage was performed with the R hclust function using Manhattan distance and complete linkage. Sharing of clones by CDR3 amino acid sequence was evaluated through resampling of 12 repertoires per group over 100 rounds. Repertoires were searched for 70 published EBV-specific and a few hundred published CMV-specific TCRbeta sequences. Analysis left out a couple of CVID samples that produced under 10,000 sequences, so about 41 CVID repertoires remained. TCRdb mirrors the immuneACCESS table, restricted to in-frame sequences. Some clones are absent from its copies; in checked studies, under half trace to an unresolved V gene, and the reason for the others is unknown. The DNA was the basis for D and trimming; V, J and clone size are from that table. This sample includes more than 35,000 clones, and none of them was observed just once. Roughly 3% of the sample is taken by the ten largest.

This clone was observed many times. Its antigen remains undetermined. Sequencing ends 3 residues short of the CDR3 end; the germline J gene provides the rest. The CDR3 has 13 amino acids, counting the end cysteine and phenylalanine. The DNA covers only part of the CDR3, 30 bases in frame from base 1. From the germline V gene (reference sequence), CDR1 is LNHDA and CDR2 is SQIVND. Trimming at the junction amounts to 1 base on V and 6 bases on J, and the germline ends lie 10 bases apart. Most CVID patients and most healthy controls were of Caucasian heritage. Heparinized peripheral whole blood samples of about 4.5 to 8 ml were collected from each donor. TCRbeta CDR3 repertoires were sequenced from genomic DNA of adults with common variable immune deficiency (CVID) and healthy adult controls. There were 22 healthy adult volunteers in the control group (roughly 12 female and 10 male), ranging in age from about 23 to 66 years, with a mean age of nearly 35. To isolate peripheral blood mononuclear cells, diluted blood was subjected to density centrifugation over Hypaque 1077 or Ficoll-Paque. Genomic DNA was extracted from unsorted mononuclear cells by Qiagen column purification or by a centrifugation-based method.

The sequence links TRBV19 to TRBJ2-7, with TRBD1 as a weak D call on 6 bases. The sample comprised peripheral blood mononuclear cells. The receptor was derived from a person aged 18-69 years in good health. The CDR3 reads CASSIVQGREQYF. The DNA read from the CDR3 is TGTGCCAGTAGTATAGTCCAGGGGCGCGAG.